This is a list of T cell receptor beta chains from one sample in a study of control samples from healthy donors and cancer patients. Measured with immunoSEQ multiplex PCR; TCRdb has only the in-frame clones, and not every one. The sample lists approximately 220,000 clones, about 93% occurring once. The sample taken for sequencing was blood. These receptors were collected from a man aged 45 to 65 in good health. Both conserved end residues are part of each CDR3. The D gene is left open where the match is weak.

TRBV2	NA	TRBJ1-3	TGTGCCAGCAGTGGGCCCTTCGGACAAGGGGACACCATATATTTT	CASSGPFGQGDTIYF
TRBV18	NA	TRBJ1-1	TGTGCCAGCTCGAGGGGACAAATGAACACTGAAGCTTTCTTT	CASSRGQMNTEAFF
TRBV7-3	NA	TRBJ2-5	TGTGCCAGCAGCTTAAGGAGGGAAGAGACCCAGTACTTC	CASSLRREETQYF
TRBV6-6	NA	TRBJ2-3	TGTGCCAGCAGTTATGGGGGGACGATAGTCTTCCAGTATTTT	CASSYGGTIVFQYF
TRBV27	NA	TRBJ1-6	TGTGCCAGCAGATCACTCGGGACGGCTAATAATTCACCCCTCCACTTT	CASRSLGTANNSPLHF
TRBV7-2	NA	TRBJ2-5	TGTGCCAGCAGCTTCGTTTCGGCGGGGATCCAAGAGACCCAGTACTTC	CASSFVSAGIQETQYF
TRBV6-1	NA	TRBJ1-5	TGTGCCAGCAGTGAAGGGGGGCCCCAGCATTTT	CASSEGGPQHF
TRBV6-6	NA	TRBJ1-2	TGTGCCAGCAGTTCCCTGGACACAGGCTACACCTTC	CASSSLDTGYTF
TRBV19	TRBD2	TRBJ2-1	TGTGCCAGTACCACTTGGAGGGCGGGGGGGCACAATGAGCAGTTCTTC	CASTTWRAGGHNEQFF
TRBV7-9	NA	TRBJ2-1	TGTGCCAGCAGCTTAGGTTACGGACACCCTTCCTACAATGAGCAGTTCTTC	CASSLGYGHPSYNEQFF
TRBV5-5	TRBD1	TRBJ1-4	TGTGCCAGCAGCCGAAAGGACAGGGCGGGCGGCGTTGAAAAACTGTTTTTT	CASSRKDRAGGVEKLFF
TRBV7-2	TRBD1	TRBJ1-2	TGTGCCAGCAGCTTAGAGAGACAGGGAAGGGATGGCTACACCTTC	CASSLERQGRDGYTF
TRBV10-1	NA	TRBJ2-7	TGCGCCAGCAGTGGCACGGGTCGGGAGCAGTACTTC	CASSGTGREQYF
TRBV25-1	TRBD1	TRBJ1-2	TGTGCCAGCACCACGGACAGGGTTCCGACGGGCTACACCTTC	CASTTDRVPTGYTF
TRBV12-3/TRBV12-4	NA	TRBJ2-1	TGTGCCAGCAGTTTAGTTGTCCTGGGCCAGCAGTTCTTC	CASSLVVLGQQFF
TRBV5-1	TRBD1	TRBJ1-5	TGCGCCAGCAGCGAGGCAGGGGGGTACAATCAGCCCCAGCATTTT	CASSEAGGYNQPQHF
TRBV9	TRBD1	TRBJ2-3	TGTGCCAGCAGCGCTAACGGACAGGGGAGCACAGATACGCAGTATTTT	CASSANGQGSTDTQYF
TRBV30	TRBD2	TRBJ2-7	TGTGCCTGTTACGGACTAGCGGGGGATAGCGAGCAGTACTTC	CACYGLAGDSEQYF
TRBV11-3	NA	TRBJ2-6	TGTGCCAGCAGTTTCGACAGCTCTGGGGCCAACGTCCTGACTTTC	CASSFDSSGANVLTF
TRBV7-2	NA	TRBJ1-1	TGTGCCAGCAGCTCACAGCCGAACACTGAAGCTTTCTTT	CASSSQPNTEAFF
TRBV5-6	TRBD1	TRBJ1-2	TGTGCCAGCAGCTTGAGAGGGGGCCCTGGCTACACCTTC	CASSLRGGPGYTF
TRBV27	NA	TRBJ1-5	TGTGCCACCCGGACAGGCAATCAGCCCCAGCATTTT	CATRTGNQPQHF
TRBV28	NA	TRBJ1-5	TGTGCCAGCAGTCGGTCAGTGTATAGCAATCAGCCCCAGCATTTT	CASSRSVYSNQPQHF
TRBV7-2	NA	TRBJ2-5	TGTGCCAGCAGCTTAGAGGGTCGGGAGACCCAGTACTTC	CASSLEGRETQYF
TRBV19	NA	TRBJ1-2	TGTGCCAGTAGTATTCCCCGGACCTTAAGCTATGGCTACACCTTC	CASSIPRTLSYGYTF
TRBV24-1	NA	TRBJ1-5	TGTGCCACCAGTGATCGACAGTCTAATCAGCCCCAGCATTTT	CATSDRQSNQPQHF
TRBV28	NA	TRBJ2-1	TGTGCCAGCATGGTTACTACTGATGAGCAGTTCTTC	CASMVTTDEQFF
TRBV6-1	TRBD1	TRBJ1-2	TGTGCCAGCAGTGATCACAGGGGGAAGGACTATGGCTACACCTTC	CASSDHRGKDYGYTF
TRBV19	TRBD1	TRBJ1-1	TGTGCCAGTAGTCGGACAGGGATGAACACTGAAGCTTTCTTT	CASSRTGMNTEAFF
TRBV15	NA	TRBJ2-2	TGTGCCACCAGCTATTTTGCGGGGGCCGGGAACACCGGGGAGCTGTTTTTT	CATSYFAGAGNTGELFF
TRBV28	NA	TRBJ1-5	TGTGCCAGCAGTTTAAGGGGTTATGTGGGTAGCAATCAGCCCCAGCATTTT	CASSLRGYVGSNQPQHF
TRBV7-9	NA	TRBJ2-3	TGTGCCAGCAGCTGGTATCAGGCAGATACGCAGTATTTT	CASSWYQADTQYF
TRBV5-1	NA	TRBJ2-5	TGCGCCAGCAGCTTTGGGGGAAAAGAGACCCAGTACTTC	CASSFGGKETQYF
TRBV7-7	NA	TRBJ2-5	TGTGCTAGCAGCACCAGGGTGCGGGAGACCCAGTACTTC	CASSTRVRETQYF
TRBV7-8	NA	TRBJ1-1	TGTGCCAGCAGCCCCGATGTGGAACAAGCTTTCTTT	CASSPDVEQAFF
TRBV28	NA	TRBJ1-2	TGTGCCAGCAGTTCCCCCGGTGGCTACACCTTC	CASSSPGGYTF
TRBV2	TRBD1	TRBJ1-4	TGTGCCAGCAGTCCTTGGACAGGGGGCAGTGAAAAACTGTTTTTT	CASSPWTGGSEKLFF
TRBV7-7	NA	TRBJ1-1	TGTGCCAGCAGCTTAGGCGCGAACACTGAAGCTTTCTTT	CASSLGANTEAFF
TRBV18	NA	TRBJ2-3	TGTGCCAGCTCCTACAACACAGATACGCAGTATTTT	CASSYNTDTQYF